This is a list of T cell receptor beta chains from one sample in a study of T cells in localized non-small cell lung cancer. TCRdb keeps only in-frame clones here, not all; method: immunoSEQ multiplex PCR. The table records tens of thousands of clones, around 89% of them present only once. The source was peripheral blood mononuclear cells, collected before any cancer treatment. The receptor set was obtained from a woman aged 40-70 years with stage III lung adenocarcinoma. CDR3s include the opening cysteine and the closing phenylalanine or tryptophan. The D gene is left open where the match is weak. Size tells how often a clone was seen (once, few, many) or the class of an expanded clone, and some rows leave it out.

d_call: TRBD2; v_call: TRBV6-6; clone_size: .; j_call: TRBJ2-7; cdr3_nt: TGTGCCAGCGAGGTCGGGCCTAGCGGGGTTAGGTACGAGCAGTACTTC; cdr3_aa: CASEVGPSGVRYEQYF
d_call: TRBD2; v_call: TRBV29-1; clone_size: .; j_call: TRBJ2-1; cdr3_nt: TGCAGCGCCCGACGGGGGCTAGCGGGAATTAGGTCCTACAATGAGCAGTTCTTC; cdr3_aa: CSARRGLAGIRSYNEQFF
d_call: TRBD1; v_call: TRBV19; clone_size: .; j_call: TRBJ1-5; cdr3_nt: TGTGCCAGTCAATACAGGGGTGGAAGCAATCAGCCCCAGCATTTT; cdr3_aa: CASQYRGGSNQPQHF
d_call: .; v_call: TRBV28; clone_size: .; j_call: TRBJ1-1; cdr3_nt: TGTGCCAGCACCCCACCGGTTCGGAACACTGAAGCTTTCTTT; cdr3_aa: CASTPPVRNTEAFF
d_call: .; v_call: TRBV2; clone_size: .; j_call: TRBJ1-1; cdr3_nt: TGTGCCAGCAGGTACAGGGTAAGCACTGAAGCTTTCTTT; cdr3_aa: CASRYRVSTEAFF
d_call: .; v_call: TRBV28; clone_size: .; j_call: TRBJ2-1; cdr3_nt: TGTGCCAGTTCCCCGAATCGGGGATACAATGAGCAGTTCTTC; cdr3_aa: CASSPNRGYNEQFF
d_call: .; v_call: TRBV9; clone_size: .; j_call: TRBJ2-2; cdr3_nt: TGTGCCAGCAGCGTCCTTGGGACATCCGTAACCGGGGAGCTGTTTTTT; cdr3_aa: CASSVLGTSVTGELFF
d_call: .; v_call: TRBV27; clone_size: few; j_call: TRBJ2-2; cdr3_nt: TGTGCCAGCAGTCTAACAGGAGTAGGTGAGGCCGGGGAGCTGTTTTTT; cdr3_aa: CASSLTGVGEAGELFF
d_call: .; v_call: TRBV7-9; clone_size: .; j_call: TRBJ2-1; cdr3_nt: TGTGCCAGCAGGTTAGAGGTGGGTGAGCAGTTCTTC; cdr3_aa: CASRLEVGEQFF
d_call: TRBD1; v_call: TRBV19; clone_size: .; j_call: TRBJ2-7; cdr3_nt: TGTGCCAGTAGTATCTCGGACAGGGCCGCCTACGAGCAGTACTTC; cdr3_aa: CASSISDRAAYEQYF
d_call: .; v_call: TRBV18; clone_size: .; j_call: TRBJ1-3; cdr3_nt: TGTGCCAGCTCACCACAGGCCGAAGGAAACACCATATATTTT; cdr3_aa: CASSPQAEGNTIYF
d_call: TRBD1; v_call: TRBV7-3; clone_size: .; j_call: TRBJ1-1; cdr3_nt: TGTGCCAGCAAACGACAGGGTGAGAGCACTGAAGCTTTCTTT; cdr3_aa: CASKRQGESTEAFF
d_call: .; v_call: TRBV19; clone_size: .; j_call: TRBJ2-1; cdr3_nt: TGTGCCAGTAGTCCCCCTGGGGGACATCGGGAGAATGAGCAGTTCTTC; cdr3_aa: CASSPPGGHRENEQFF
d_call: .; v_call: TRBV18; clone_size: .; j_call: TRBJ2-7; cdr3_nt: TGTGCCAGCTCACCCACCGGGACACCAACCTACGAGCAGTACTTC; cdr3_aa: CASSPTGTPTYEQYF
d_call: TRBD2; v_call: TRBV13; clone_size: .; j_call: TRBJ2-7; cdr3_nt: TGTGCCAGCAGCTTATCACCTAGCGGCTACGAGCAGTACTTC; cdr3_aa: CASSLSPSGYEQYF
d_call: .; v_call: TRBV4-2; clone_size: .; j_call: TRBJ1-2; cdr3_nt: TGTGCCAGCAGCCAAAACAGGGATGGCTACACCTTC; cdr3_aa: CASSQNRDGYTF
d_call: .; v_call: TRBV6-1; clone_size: .; j_call: TRBJ1-3; cdr3_nt: TGTGCCAGCAGAGACTCTCTAGGGATAGGAAACACCATATATTTT; cdr3_aa: CASRDSLGIGNTIYF
d_call: .; v_call: TRBV7-9; clone_size: .; j_call: TRBJ2-4; cdr3_nt: TGTGCCAGCAGTGCCCCAGGAGAAAACATTCAGTACTTC; cdr3_aa: CASSAPGENIQYF
d_call: .; v_call: TRBV5-1; clone_size: few; j_call: TRBJ2-6; cdr3_nt: TGCGCCAGCAGCTTGGTACAGGTCTCTGGGGCCAACGTCCTGACTTTC; cdr3_aa: CASSLVQVSGANVLTF
d_call: .; v_call: TRBV15; clone_size: once; j_call: TRBJ1-2; cdr3_nt: TGTGCCACCAGCAGAGATTTGGGTGCTAGTGGCTACACCTTC; cdr3_aa: CATSRDLGASGYTF
d_call: TRBD2; v_call: TRBV4-2; clone_size: .; j_call: TRBJ2-5; cdr3_nt: TGTGCCAGCAGCCGACGAGTGTTGACTAGCGGTAACCAAGAGACCCAGTACTTC; cdr3_aa: CASSRRVLTSGNQETQYF
d_call: TRBD1; v_call: TRBV10-3; clone_size: .; j_call: TRBJ1-4; cdr3_nt: TGTGCCATCGGGACAGAAACTAATGAAAAACTGTTTTTT; cdr3_aa: CAIGTETNEKLFF
d_call: .; v_call: TRBV6-5; clone_size: .; j_call: TRBJ2-7; cdr3_nt: TGTGCCAGCAGTTTCCACGGACAGTCTACGTACTTC; cdr3_aa: CASSFHGQSTYF
d_call: .; v_call: TRBV4-1; clone_size: .; j_call: TRBJ1-2; cdr3_nt: TGCGCCAGCAGCCAACAGGGTCTATATGGCTACACCTTC; cdr3_aa: CASSQQGLYGYTF
d_call: .; v_call: TRBV11-2; clone_size: .; j_call: TRBJ2-7; cdr3_nt: TGTGCCAGCAGCTTAGGGCTAGTGGCCTACGAGCAGTACTTC; cdr3_aa: CASSLGLVAYEQYF
d_call: .; v_call: TRBV5-1; clone_size: .; j_call: TRBJ1-3; cdr3_nt: TGCGCCAGCAGCTTGGGGGACCCCTTAACGGGAAACACCATATATTTT; cdr3_aa: CASSLGDPLTGNTIYF
d_call: .; v_call: TRBV5-6; clone_size: .; j_call: TRBJ2-7; cdr3_nt: TGTGCCAGCAGCCTTGTGGGATACGAGCAGTACTTC; cdr3_aa: CASSLVGYEQYF
d_call: .; v_call: TRBV19; clone_size: .; j_call: TRBJ2-2; cdr3_nt: TGTGCCAGTAGTATGAAGGGGACGACCGGGGAGCTGTTTTTT; cdr3_aa: CASSMKGTTGELFF
d_call: .; v_call: TRBV19; clone_size: .; j_call: TRBJ2-3; cdr3_nt: TGTGCCAGTAGTGGGTGGGGGAGCACAGATACGCAGTATTTT; cdr3_aa: CASSGWGSTDTQYF
d_call: .; v_call: TRBV18; clone_size: .; j_call: TRBJ1-1; cdr3_nt: TGTGCCAGCTCACGTAGAAACATACAGGGTGCGACTGAAGCTTTCTTT; cdr3_aa: CASSRRNIQGATEAFF
d_call: .; v_call: TRBV5-1; clone_size: .; j_call: TRBJ1-3; cdr3_nt: TGCGCCAGCAGCTTGGCCTTGGGAGGAGATGGAAACACCATATATTTT; cdr3_aa: CASSLALGGDGNTIYF
d_call: TRBD2; v_call: TRBV7-9; clone_size: .; j_call: TRBJ2-1; cdr3_nt: TGTGCCAGCAGCGCCCCGGGACTAGTGAATGAGCAGTTCTTC; cdr3_aa: CASSAPGLVNEQFF
d_call: .; v_call: TRBV7-2; clone_size: few; j_call: TRBJ2-5; cdr3_nt: TGTGCCAGCAGCTTATTCGGCACCCGAGAGACCCAGTACTTC; cdr3_aa: CASSLFGTRETQYF
d_call: .; v_call: TRBV20-1; clone_size: once; j_call: TRBJ1-2; cdr3_nt: TGCAGTGCTTCCCCAGCAAATGGCTACACCTTC; cdr3_aa: CSASPANGYTF
d_call: .; v_call: TRBV19; clone_size: .; j_call: TRBJ2-1; cdr3_nt: TGTGCCAGTAGTAAGACGGTGAGCTCCTACAATGAGCAGTTCTTC; cdr3_aa: CASSKTVSSYNEQFF
d_call: TRBD1; v_call: TRBV7-6; clone_size: .; j_call: TRBJ2-1; cdr3_nt: TGTGCCAGCAGCTTAGGGGGGACAGCTCTCCCCAGTTACAATGAGCAGTTCTTC; cdr3_aa: CASSLGGTALPSYNEQFF
d_call: .; v_call: TRBV10-3; clone_size: .; j_call: TRBJ2-3; cdr3_nt: TGTGCCACCTCAGGGTTTTCAGATACGCAGTATTTT; cdr3_aa: CATSGFSDTQYF
d_call: TRBD2; v_call: TRBV14; clone_size: .; j_call: TRBJ2-1; cdr3_nt: TGTGCCAGCAGCCTGGGACTAGCGGGAGGGCCTGTCGATGAGCAGTTCTTC; cdr3_aa: CASSLGLAGGPVDEQFF
d_call: .; v_call: TRBV7-2; clone_size: .; j_call: TRBJ2-5; cdr3_nt: TGTGCCACCAAGGCAGGGGCACGGGAGACCCAGTACTTC; cdr3_aa: CATKAGARETQYF